This T cell receptor beta chain derives from a study of blood T cell repertoires in COVID-19. Study as a whole: Sites in the United States, Italy and Spain provided acute and convalescent COVID-19 samples. T cells, B-cell-depleted T cells, or PBMCs provided the cDNA or gDNA that served as material.

Original methodology: How many nucleated cells were present was estimated from reference gene primer amplification. Profiling relied on immunoSEQ multiplex PCR, and the TCRdb table lists in-frame clones only, not all of them. V and J calls plus clone size are reproduced from that table; the DNA served to infer D and trimming. Of some 69,000 clones in the sample, 89% are singletons; the top ten hold 4% to 5%. The source of this sequence is a woman aged 50 to 60 with active COVID-19. The specimen sequenced was peripheral blood.

This CDR3 is CASSLAGRGSYNSPLHF. The CDR3 region has the DNA TGTGCCAGCAGTTTAGCGGGCAGGGGATCCTATAATTCACCCCTCCACTTT. This chain links TRBV28 with TRBJ1-6; D may be TRBD1 (6 bases). The ends were cut back, 2 bases at V and 1 base at J, with 12 bases in the middle. This CDR3 comprises 17 residues. Germline loops: CDR1 MDHEN, CDR2 SYDVKM. Based on the CDR3 plus reference TRBV28 and TRBJ1-6, the full variable domain is DVKVTQSSRYLVKRTGEKVFLECVQDMDHENMFWYRQDPGLGLRLIYFSYDVKMKEKGDIPEGYSVSREKKERFSLILESASTNQTSMYLCASSLAGRGSYNSPLHFGNGTRLTVT.